The 13 T cell receptor beta chains in this list originate from one sample, sequenced in a study of human T cells and chemical hapten exposure. Indicated time point: patch test 3, about 24 weeks after DPC sensitization. Treatment here: therapeutic diphenylcyclopropenone sensitization with weekly scalp DPC. TCRdb ran MiXCR on the RACE reads and lists one entry per CDR3 protein. Found here are about 160,000 distinct CDR3 sequences, 25% to 35% of them singletons; the top ten hold approximately 2.1%. This material consisted of whole blood, taken in connection with sensitization to the hapten diphenylcyclopropenone (DPC). These receptor sequences come from a woman aged 18-35 years with alopecia areata. Some clones in this sample may be carry-over from other donors' samples.

The chain combines TRBV7-8 with TRBJ1-5; weak D call: TRBD1 (5 bases). CDR1 is SGHVS, CDR2 FQNEAQ, per germline. V dropped 1 base and J dropped 4 bases, with 8 bases sitting between them. The CDR3 is made up of 14 amino acids. The CDR3 spells CASSLDPGNQPQHF. Written as DNA, the CDR3 is TGTGCCAGCAGCTTAGACCCAGGGAATCAGCCCCAGCATTTT.

The V and J genes are TRBV5-1 and TRBJ2-5; the D gene could be TRBD1 or TRBD2 (5 bases each). V was trimmed by 5 bases and J by 7 bases, leaving 24 bases between them. Germline values: CDR1 SGHRS, CDR2 YFSETQ. The CDR3 covers 16 residues. DNA for the CDR3: TGCGCCAGCAGTCCCAGGGCCCGTTCCGGGAACGGGACCCAGTACTTC. Residues: CASSPRARSGNGTQYF.

This chain joins TRBV15 and TRBJ2-1, with D possibly TRBD2 on 5 matching bases. Trimming took 7 bases from V and 2 from J, leaving 9 bases between them. Germline loops: CDR1 LNHNV, CDR2 YYDKDF (reference sequence). CDR3 length: 13 residues. The CDR3 protein is CATTEGAYNEQFF. Here the CDR3 DNA reads TGTGCCACCACTGAGGGAGCCTACAATGAGCAGTTCTTC.

This clonotype was observed a handful of times. The J gene is TRBJ2-3, the V gene TRBV4-3; weak D call: TRBD1 (5 bases). V was pared by 3 bases and J by 6 bases, with 25 bases between. Germline values: CDR1 LGHNA, CDR2 YSLEER. This CDR3 comprises 18 residues. Here the CDR3 DNA reads TGCGCCAGCAGCCAGCAACCCCCTGTGGCCCAGGGAAGGGATACGCAGTATTTT. Protein: CASSQQPPVAQGRDTQYF.

CDR3 protein: CASRQTGGQETQYF. In DNA form, the CDR3 reads TGTGCCAGCAGGCAAACAGGAGGCCAAGAGACCCAGTACTTC. The chain combines TRBV5-5 with TRBJ2-5; either TRBD1 or TRBD2 may fit D (5 bases each). The CDR3 spans 14 residues. Germline-derived CDR1 and CDR2 are SGHKS and YYEKEE (reference sequence). The V end was cut by 5 bases, the J end by 1 base, with 12 bases between.

The chain links TRBV7-2 to TRBJ2-7; 12 bases are shared with TRBD2. This CDR3 spans 15 amino acids. Germline V gene data show CDR1 as SGHTA and CDR2 as FQGNSA. With 5 bases clipped from V and 5 bases from J, the junction kept 7 bases outside the gene matches. The CDR3 protein is CASSATSGSPHEQYF. The CDR3 DNA follows: TGTGCCAGCAGCGCGACTAGCGGGAGTCCCCACGAGCAGTACTTC.

This chain uses TRBV24-1 with TRBJ2-2; 9 bases fit TRBD1. This CDR3 region has 16 residues. Germline V gene lookup returns CDR1 KGHDR and CDR2 SFDVKD. Trimming cost V 4 bases and J 3 bases; bases outside gene matches: 5. The CDR3 DNA reads as TGTGCCACCAGTGACCCCCGACAGGGGGACACCGGGGAGCTGTTTTTT. Translating it yields CATSDPRQGDTGELFF.

This chain connects TRBV4-3 to TRBJ1-1; D gene unclear. Per the germline V gene, CDR1 is LGHNA and CDR2 is YSLEER. There are 14 residues in the CDR3. V was shortened by 0 bases and J by 11 bases, with 16 bases between the two germline ends. Here the CDR3 reads CASSQDINRPVAFF. The DNA of the CDR3 is TGCGCCAGCAGCCAAGATATCAACCGTCCGGTTGCTTTCTTT.

V is TRBV6-5 and J is TRBJ2-3; D unclear. V shed 9 bases and J shed 6 bases, with 16 bases lying between them. The CDR3 has 13 residues. The germline gives CDR1 MNHEY, CDR2 SVGAGI. The CDR3 coding sequence is TGTGCCAGTCGAACCTCCCGCGTCGATACGCAGTATTTT. It yields the protein CASRTSRVDTQYF.

The chain has TRBV7-2 and TRBJ2-7; D is perhaps TRBD1 (5 bases). Trimming pared 4 bases from V and 5 bases from J, leaving 12 bases between. The CDR3 runs to 13 residues. CDR1 and CDR2 (germline): SGHTA, FQGNSA. CDR3 amino acids: CASSSGRVDEQYF. In nucleotides, the CDR3 is TGTGCCAGCAGCTCGGGCAGGGTCGACGAGCAGTACTTC.

The chain uses TRBV2 and TRBJ1-6; D remains unclear. Germline assignment: CDR1 SNHLY and CDR2 FYNNEI. With 2 bases removed from V and 9 bases from J, the gap between germline ends came to 8 bases. There are 13 residues in the CDR3. The CDR3 DNA reads TGTGCCAGCAGTGAAAGATTTGGTTCACCCCTCCACTTT. Translating it yields CASSERFGSPLHF.

This clonotype was seen a handful of times. This chain joins TRBV5-1 and TRBJ2-1, with TRBD2 matching 12 bases. Germline loops: CDR1 SGHRS, CDR2 YFSETQ. V lost 4 bases and J lost 4; bases outside the gene matches: 6. This CDR3 contains 16 residues. The CDR3 DNA reads TGCGCCAGCAGCCCGGCTAGCGGGGGGGTTTACAATGAGCAGTTCTTC. This sequence encodes CASSPASGGVYNEQFF.

This clonotype was seen only once. CDR3 in DNA: TGTGCCAGCAGTTCGAGCCACGGGACTAGAGCCTACGAGCAGTACTTC. Encoded protein: CASSSSHGTRAYEQYF. The rearrangement uses TRBV27 and TRBJ2-7; 8 bases map to TRBD2. Germline values: CDR1 MNHEY, CDR2 SMNVEV (reference sequence). This CDR3 contains 16 residues. V lost 4 bases, J lost 2 bases, and 10 bases stayed unmatched.